This TCR beta chain emerged from a study of STAT3 mutations in large granular lymphocyte leukemia. General observations from the study: Every T-cell large granular lymphocyte leukemia patient had at least one immunodominant TCR beta clonotype.

Some clones are missing from TCRdb's copy, which holds only in-frame ones; the method was immunoSEQ multiplex PCR. The sample lists about 3,800 clones, 66% occurring once. Trimming took off 2 bases at V and 4 bases at J, with 9 bases between the two ends. The germline V gene encodes CDR1 SGHNT and CDR2 YYREEE (reference sequence). The CDR3 consists of 13 residues. About this clone itself: Its antigen is not known.

V gene TRBV5-4 combines with J gene TRBJ1-2, with D perhaps matching TRBD1 (6 bases). This TCR derives from a man aged 55 to 69 with T-cell large granular lymphocyte leukemia. Some clones in this sample may be carry-over from other donors' samples. Specimen: peripheral blood mononuclear cells. Written as DNA, the CDR3 is TGTGCCAGCAGCTTTGGACAGCCCTATGGCTACACCTTC. Translation gives CASSFGQPYGYTF.